This T cell receptor (beta chain) was captured by sequencing in a study of Graves' ophthalmopathy and Graves' hyperthyroidism. Amplification from RNA transcripts yielded the TCR beta CDR3 regions. First-round RT-PCR employed HTBI primers, with a second-round multiplex PCR after it. TCRdb called the multiplex PCR reads again in MiXCR, with one record for every CDR3 protein. In the table there are approximately 500,000 distinct CDR3 sequences, roughly 14% of which are singletons. The V segment lost 6 bases and the J segment 0 bases; nucleotides outside the gene matches: 7. The CDR3 covers 16 residues. Germline assignment: CDR1 MDHEN and CDR2 SYDVKM. PBMCs were density-gradient isolated from around 11 ml fresh blood.

This clonotype was sampled from a woman under 40 with Graves' ophthalmopathy. The sequenced sample consisted of blood. V is TRBV28 and J is TRBJ1-2; TRBD1 matches at 10 bases. The CDR3 here is CASSSGQGPPNYGYTF. CDR3 DNA: TGTGCCAGCAGCTCGGGACAGGGGCCACCTAACTATGGCTACACCTTC.